A selection of T cell receptor beta chains follows, all from one sample in a study of blood T cell repertoires in COVID-19. TCRdb keeps only in-frame clones here, not all; method: immunoSEQ multiplex PCR. The profile shows about 160,000 clones, around 80% of them singletons. Source material: peripheral blood. The receptors derive from a woman of 80 years or more with acute or convalescent COVID-19. CDR3s include the opening cysteine and the closing phenylalanine or tryptophan. The order of the fields is J gene, D gene, V gene, clone size, CDR3 protein, CDR3 DNA. A D gene is named only where the DNA matches it firmly. Clone size is given for some rows only: seen once, a few or many times, or a class if the clone is expanded.

>TRBJ1-1|TRBD1|TRBV4-2|NA
CASSQAGQGVNTEAFF
TGTGCCAGCAGCCAAGCCGGACAGGGGGTCAACACTGAAGCTTTCTTT
>TRBJ1-2|NA|TRBV12-3/TRBV12-4|NA
CASTQGGVYGYTF
TGTGCCAGCACCCAAGGGGGGGTGTATGGCTACACCTTC
>TRBJ2-7|TRBD1|TRBV3-1/TRBV3-2|NA
CASSPATGWSYEQYF
TGTGCCAGCAGCCCCGCGACAGGGTGGTCCTACGAGCAGTACTTC
>TRBJ1-5|NA|TRBV2|NA
CASSEKSSGQPQHF
TGTGCCAGCAGTGAGAAAAGTTCAGGGCAGCCCCAGCATTTT
>TRBJ2-7|TRBD1|TRBV7-8|NA
CASSLADRGPYEQYF
TGTGCCAGCAGCTTAGCGGACAGGGGGCCGTACGAGCAGTACTTC
>TRBJ2-7|NA|TRBV2|NA
CASSPLRGEQYF
TGTGCCAGCAGTCCCTTGAGAGGCGAGCAGTACTTC
>TRBJ2-5|TRBD2|TRBV5-4|NA
CASSLDPSGMETQYF
TGTGCCAGCAGCTTGGATCCTAGCGGGATGGAGACCCAGTACTTC
>TRBJ1-5|TRBD1|TRBV16|NA
CASSQFGQGASQPQHF
TGTGCCAGCAGCCAATTCGGACAGGGGGCCAGTCAGCCCCAGCATTTT
>TRBJ2-7|NA|TRBV6-2/TRBV6-3|NA
CASSYETLAILSYEQYF
TGTGCCAGCAGTTACGAAACACTAGCCATCCTCTCCTACGAGCAGTACTTC
>TRBJ1-2|NA|TRBV5-6|NA
CASSLDRNYGYTF
TGTGCCAGCAGCTTGGACAGGAACTATGGCTACACCTTC
>TRBJ2-1|TRBD2|TRBV3-1/TRBV3-2|NA
CASSQYSGRTNEQFF
TGTGCCAGCAGCCAATATAGCGGGAGGACTAATGAGCAGTTCTTC
>TRBJ1-6|TRBD1|TRBV5-5|NA
CASSLGQGVNSPLHF
TGTGCCAGCAGTCTGGGACAGGGAGTTAATTCACCCCTCCACTTT
>TRBJ2-2|NA|TRBV27|NA
CASNQGNTGELFF
TGTGCCAGCAATCAGGGGAACACCGGGGAGCTGTTTTTT
>TRBJ2-7|NA|TRBV5-1|NA
CASRVSTAGRYEQYF
TGCGCCAGCAGAGTATCTACGGCAGGTCGCTACGAGCAGTACTTC
>TRBJ2-5|NA|TRBV5-6|NA
CASSLRTRTQETQYF
TGTGCCAGCAGCTTGAGGACAAGAACACAAGAGACCCAGTACTTC
>TRBJ1-1|NA|TRBV5-1|NA
CASSQLSPMNTEAFF
TGCGCCAGCAGCCAATTAAGCCCCATGAACACTGAAGCTTTCTTT
>TRBJ1-5|TRBD1|TRBV5-5|NA
CASSLSGQGVGQPQHF
TGTGCCAGCAGCTTGTCGGGTCAGGGGGTAGGACAGCCCCAGCATTTT
>TRBJ2-1|TRBD1|TRBV2|NA
CASSEWTGDYNEQFF
TGTGCCAGCAGTGAGTGGACAGGGGACTACAATGAGCAGTTCTTC
>TRBJ2-1|TRBD2|TRBV27|NA
CASSFILPGLAGGDEQFF
TGTGCCAGCAGTTTCATTCTTCCGGGACTAGCGGGTGGGGATGAGCAGTTCTTC
>TRBJ1-1|TRBD1|TRBV2|NA
CASCQGAGNTEAFF
TGTGCCAGCTGCCAGGGGGCGGGGAACACTGAAGCTTTCTTT
>TRBJ1-1|NA|TRBV11-3|NA
CASSLNPGRTCTEAFF
TGTGCCAGCAGCTTAAACCCAGGTCGGACTTGCACTGAAGCTTTCTTT
>TRBJ2-3|TRBD2|TRBV3-1/TRBV3-2|NA
CASSQNRLAGADTQYF
TGTGCCAGCAGCCAGAACAGACTAGCGGGAGCAGATACGCAGTATTTT
>TRBJ2-2|TRBD1|TRBV6-4|NA
CASSATPRQGSGELFF
TGTGCCAGCAGTGCCACCCCTCGACAGGGCTCCGGGGAGCTGTTTTTT
>TRBJ2-7|NA|TRBV5-6|few
CASSRLAVYEQYF
TGTGCCAGCAGCCGGCTGGCGGTCTACGAGCAGTACTTC
>TRBJ1-6|TRBD1|TRBV7-6|NA
CASSADRDYNSPLHF
TGTGCCAGCAGCGCGGACAGGGACTATAATTCACCCCTCCACTTT
>TRBJ2-1|TRBD2|TRBV9|NA
CASSVDGTTYNEQFF
TGTGCCAGCAGCGTAGATGGGACTACATACAATGAGCAGTTCTTC
>TRBJ1-1|NA|TRBV18|NA
CASSAIMNTEAFF
TGTGCCAGCTCGGCAATCATGAACACTGAAGCTTTCTTT
>TRBJ1-1|NA|TRBV19|NA
CASSMIPIQAGGTEAFF
TGTGCCAGTAGTATGATCCCCATACAGGCCGGCGGCACTGAAGCTTTCTTT
>TRBJ1-2|NA|TRBV7-9|NA
CASSSGGGGYTF
TGTGCCAGCAGCTCGGGGGGCGGTGGCTACACCTTC
>TRBJ2-3|NA|TRBV12-3/TRBV12-4|NA
CASSELTDTQYF
TGTGCCAGCAGTGAGCTCACAGATACGCAGTATTTT
>TRBJ2-2|NA|TRBV7-3|NA
CASSDRRRTGELFF
TGTGCCAGCAGCGATCGACGGAGGACCGGGGAGCTGTTTTTT
>TRBJ1-5|NA|TRBV15|NA
CATSRAPPVDQPQHF
TGTGCCACCAGCAGAGCCCCACCGGTTGATCAGCCCCAGCATTTT
>TRBJ1-4|NA|TRBV4-3|NA
CASSQSGVRRGNEKLFF
TGCGCCAGCAGCCAGAGCGGGGTCCGGAGGGGTAATGAAAAACTGTTTTTT
>TRBJ2-7|TRBD1|TRBV15|NA
CATSWGQVTYEQYF
TGTGCCACCAGCTGGGGACAGGTTACCTACGAGCAGTACTTC
>TRBJ2-5|TRBD1|TRBV18|NA
CASSPRTGGQGIETQYF
TGTGCCAGCTCACCACGAACTGGGGGACAGGGGATCGAGACCCAGTACTTC
>TRBJ2-1|TRBD2|TRBV3-1/TRBV3-2|NA
CASSRLAGGVHNEQFF
TGTGCCAGCAGCCGTTTAGCGGGGGGAGTTCACAATGAGCAGTTCTTC
>TRBJ1-3|NA|TRBV6-5|NA
CASSYLSSSGNTIYF
TGTGCCAGCAGTTACTTATCCAGCTCTGGAAACACCATATATTTT
>TRBJ1-4|NA|TRBV29-1|NA
CSVRTGSFLGEKLFF
TGCAGCGTTCGAACAGGATCATTCTTGGGTGAAAAACTGTTTTTT
>TRBJ1-1|NA|TRBV28|few
CASSSTTQYTEAFF
TGTGCCAGCAGTTCAACTACCCAGTACACTGAAGCTTTCTTT
>TRBJ1-6|TRBD1|TRBV5-1|NA
CASSLKGQGSSPLHF
TGCGCCAGCAGCCTTAAAGGACAGGGGAGCTCACCCCTCCACTTT
>TRBJ2-3|NA|TRBV19|NA
CASTDTFGARGDTQYF
TGTGCCAGCACCGACACTTTTGGGGCCCGTGGAGATACGCAGTATTTT
>TRBJ2-2|TRBD2|TRBV7-3|once
CASSPQGGGFPGELFF
TGTGCCAGCAGCCCCCAGGGCGGGGGATTCCCCGGGGAGCTGTTTTTT
>TRBJ1-1|NA|TRBV28|NA
CASSLGGAHSEAFF
TGTGCCAGCAGTTTAGGGGGGGCGCATAGTGAAGCTTTCTTT
>TRBJ2-3|NA|TRBV4-1|NA
CASSQGGRSTDTQYF
TGCGCCAGCAGCCAGGGGGGACGATCAACCGATACGCAGTATTTT
>TRBJ2-1|TRBD2|TRBV7-2|NA
CASSLLLAGIYEQFF
TGTGCCAGCAGCTTATTACTAGCGGGAATATATGAGCAGTTCTTC
>TRBJ1-5|NA|TRBV19|NA
CASSIGRETGNQPQHF
TGTGCCAGTAGTATCGGTAGAGAGACGGGGAATCAGCCCCAGCATTTT
>TRBJ2-1|NA|TRBV12-3/TRBV12-4|NA
CASAAAGTEEFF
TGTGCCAGCGCCGCCGCGGGGACAGAGGAGTTCTTC
>TRBJ1-1|NA|TRBV10-1|NA
CASSENDLRLTEAFF
TGCGCCAGCAGTGAGAATGACTTGCGATTGACTGAAGCTTTCTTT
>TRBJ2-1|TRBD2|TRBV4-3|NA
CASSPRLAVEQFF
TGCGCCAGCAGCCCCAGACTAGCGGTTGAGCAGTTCTTC
>TRBJ1-5|TRBD1|TRBV6-5|NA
CASHRQGEWQPQHF
TGTGCCAGTCATCGACAGGGCGAATGGCAGCCCCAGCATTTT
>TRBJ2-3|NA|TRBV7-2|NA
CASSLGASQYF
TGTGCCAGCAGCTTAGGGGCTAGCCAGTATTTT
>TRBJ1-4|TRBD1|TRBV27|NA
CASSDTTGAEKLFF
TGTGCCAGCTCCGACACAACAGGGGCCGAAAAACTGTTTTTT
>TRBJ1-6|NA|TRBV5-1|NA
CASRRGQITSPLHF
TGCGCCAGCCGCCGAGGACAGATTACTTCACCCCTCCACTTT
>TRBJ1-2|TRBD1|TRBV19|NA
CASAGQGGYTF
TGTGCCAGTGCGGGACAGGGTGGCTACACCTTC